This T cell receptor (beta chain) was documented in a study of response to subunit inactivated influenza vaccine. Study-wide results and caveats: After each seasonal influenza vaccination, few new T cells are recruited, the authors suggested.

Remarks on this clonotype: What it binds is not known.

Germline loops: CDR1 DFQATT, CDR2 SNEGSKA (reference sequence). The CDR3 loop spans 13 amino acids. MiXCR, applied by TCRdb to the RT-PCR reads, yields one record per CDR3 protein. Of hundreds of thousands of distinct CDR3 sequences in the sample, less than 20% were seen once. Sequencing used PBMCs from blood, obtained about 5 days after vaccination. The sequence was collected from a man aged 50 or older who received an inactivated influenza vaccine. The V and J genes are TRBV20-1 and TRBJ2-3, with D perhaps given as TRBD1 or TRBD2 (6 bases each). The CDR3 nucleotides are TGCAGAGGCGACGGGGGCGCGGAAGATACGCAGTATTTT. Encoded protein: CRGDGGAEDTQYF.